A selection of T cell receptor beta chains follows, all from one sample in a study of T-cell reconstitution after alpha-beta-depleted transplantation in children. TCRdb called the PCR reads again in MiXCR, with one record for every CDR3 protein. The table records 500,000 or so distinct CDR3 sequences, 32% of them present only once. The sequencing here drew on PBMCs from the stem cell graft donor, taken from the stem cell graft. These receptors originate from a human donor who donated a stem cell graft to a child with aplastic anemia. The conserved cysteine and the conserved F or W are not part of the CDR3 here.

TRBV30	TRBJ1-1	AWGRQGAEAF
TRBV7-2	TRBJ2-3	ASSLEDRTTDTQY
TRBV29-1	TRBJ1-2	SVGGTNYGYT
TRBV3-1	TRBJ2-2	ASSQETSGTFTGELF
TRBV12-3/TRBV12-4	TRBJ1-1	ASSSNRVEAF
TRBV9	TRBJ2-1	ASSVEYASGSYNEQF
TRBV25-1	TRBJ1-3	ASSESGDAGNTIY
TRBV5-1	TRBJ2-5	ASSPGTGTETQY
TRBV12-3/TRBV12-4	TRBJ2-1	ASSLGTWQGAYNEQF
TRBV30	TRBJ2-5	ACPRWLAGWETQY
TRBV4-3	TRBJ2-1	ASSQAPGLAGAEQF
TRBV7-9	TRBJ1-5	ASSLVGRGEFNQPQH
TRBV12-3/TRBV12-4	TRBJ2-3	ASSFGGSDTQY
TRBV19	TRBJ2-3	ASSIIGLGGRKTDTQY
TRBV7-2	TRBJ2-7	ASREGAGYEQY
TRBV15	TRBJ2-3	ATSRDHGADTQY
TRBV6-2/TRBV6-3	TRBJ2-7	ASSFPATYEQY
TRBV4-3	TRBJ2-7	ASSRIISGSSYEQY
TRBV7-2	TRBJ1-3	ASSTGPFLSGNTIY
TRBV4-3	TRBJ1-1	ASSLGLSGGAF
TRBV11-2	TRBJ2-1	ASSLVRGSNEQF
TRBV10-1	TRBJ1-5	ASRPDRYSNQPQH
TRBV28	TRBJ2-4	ASTRGLAGNIQY
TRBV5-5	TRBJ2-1	ASRDAVGYEQF
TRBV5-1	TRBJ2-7	ASSPPTSGSRYEQY
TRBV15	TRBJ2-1	ATSRTRGSYNEQF
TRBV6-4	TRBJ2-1	ASCLEGGTLAEPYNEQF
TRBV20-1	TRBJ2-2	SAREFTGELF
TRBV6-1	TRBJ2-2	ASRPPSGKGGELF
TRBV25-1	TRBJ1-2	ASSESWGPIYGYT
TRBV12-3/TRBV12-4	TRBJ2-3	ASFQGTDTQY
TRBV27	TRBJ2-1	ASISLGLGYNEQF
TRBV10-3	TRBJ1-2	AISVTDYGYT
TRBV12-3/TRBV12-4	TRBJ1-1	ASSLGDNTEAF
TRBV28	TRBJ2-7	ASSYLSWTQNYEQY
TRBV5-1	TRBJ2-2	ASSLRSNLNTGELF
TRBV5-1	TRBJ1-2	ASSDAGTNYGYT
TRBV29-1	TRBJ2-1	SVESAFPNEQF
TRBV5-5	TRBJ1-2	ASSLAGAGYGYT
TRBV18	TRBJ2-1	ASSAPTLSSYNEQF
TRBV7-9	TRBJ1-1	ASSHDRGPSETEAF
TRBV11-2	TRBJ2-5	ASSPQREWETQY
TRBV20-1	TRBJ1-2	SAMTGGWSSGYT
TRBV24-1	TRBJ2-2	ATSDRGQVNGELF
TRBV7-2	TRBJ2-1	ASSAGRGNEQF